The 8 T cell receptor beta chains presented below share a single source sample, sequenced in a study of control samples from healthy donors and cancer patients. Profiling relied on immunoSEQ multiplex PCR, and the TCRdb table lists in-frame clones only, not all of them. The sample holds 180,000 or so clones, about 94% seen once. Sequences were obtained from blood. These TCRs come from a woman aged 60-75 years in good health.

The J gene is TRBJ2-5, the V gene TRBV19; 10 positions agree with TRBD2. The CDR3 consists of 16 residues. Unmatched junction bases numbered 7, after V lost 6 bases and J lost 0 bases. The germline V gene has CDR1 LNHDA and CDR2 SQIVND (reference sequence). CDR3 in DNA: TGTGCCAGTAGGCTAATAGCGGGGGGTTACCAAGAGACCCAGTACTTC. Its translation: CASRLIAGGYQETQYF.

This chain connects TRBV11-2 to TRBJ1-6, with 10 bases matching TRBD1. This CDR3 comprises 19 residues. Germline V gives CDR1 SGHAT, CDR2 FQNNGV. Losses at the gene ends were 5 bases for V and 0 bases for J; bases not matched to a gene: 10. The CDR3 bases are TGTGCCAGCAGCACCAAGGGACAGGGGCCTCACTCCTATAATTCACCCCTCCACTTT. Encoded protein: CASSTKGQGPHSYNSPLHF.

This rearrangement joins TRBV6-5 to TRBJ1-2; maybe TRBD1 (6 bases). This CDR3 is 14 amino acids long. V dropped 7 bases and J dropped 8 bases, with 20 bases sitting between them. CDR1 and CDR2 (germline): MNHEY, SVGAGI. The CDR3 coding sequence is TGTGCCAGCACCGAAACAGCAGGGGTCAGGGGCTACACCTTC. This codes for CASTETAGVRGYTF.

The CDR3: CASSPLSAGTGELFF. The DNA of the CDR3 is TGTGCCAGCAGCCCCCTAAGCGCGGGCACCGGGGAGCTGTTTTTT. The rearrangement joins TRBV27 to TRBJ2-2; D possibly corresponds to TRBD2 (5 bases). Germline CDR1 reads MNHEY; CDR2 reads SMNVEV (reference sequence). CDR3 length: 15 amino acids. Trimming took 6 bases from V and 4 from J, leaving 15 bases between them.

This chain connects TRBV3-1 (or the pseudogene TRBV3-2) to TRBJ2-1; 9 nucleotides match TRBD2. The germline CDR1 and CDR2 sequences are LGHDT and YNNKEL (reference sequence). The CDR3 covers 16 residues. With V trimmed by 6 bases and J by 5 bases, 11 bases remained unmatched. The CDR3 bases are TGTGCCAGCAGTCCTTGGGCGGGGGGGGTTCACAATGAGCAGTTCTTC. Its protein is CASSPWAGGVHNEQFF.

The CDR3 region has the DNA TGTGCCAGCAGCTCCCTTGGCTCTGGGGCCAACGTCCTGACTTTC. Translated: CASSSLGSGANVLTF. The chain links TRBV11-2 to TRBJ2-6; no firm D call. The CDR3 sequence is 15 residues long. Looked up from germline, CDR1 is SGHAT and CDR2 is FQNNGV. Trimming cost V 4 bases and J 0 bases, with 7 bases left between them.

This clone showed up just once. The V and J genes are TRBV6-5 and TRBJ2-3; 11 positions agree with TRBD2. V was pared by 4 bases and J by 1 base, with 4 bases of the junction left unmatched. There are 16 residues in the CDR3. The V gene's germline CDR1 is MNHEY and CDR2 SVGAGI. CDR3 sequence (DNA): TGTGCCAGCAGTTCCGGGACTAGCGGCCGCACAGATACGCAGTATTTT. It translates to CASSSGTSGRTDTQYF.

The V call is TRBV21-1, the J call TRBJ1-1; no check of the table's D call, TRBD1, against the DNA was made. TRBV21-1 is a listed pseudogene. CDR3 length equals 19 residues. This chain's CDR3 is CASSKGRTGRGPMNTEAFF. The CDR3 coding sequence is TGTGCCAGCAGCAAAGGGAGGACAGGGAGAGGGCCCATGAACACTGAAGCTTTCTTT.